A selection of T cell receptor beta chains follows, all from one sample in a study of blood T cell repertoires in COVID-19. Sequencing used immunoSEQ multiplex PCR; TCRdb keeps in-frame clones, though not all of them. Of fewer than 65,000 clones listed, 90% to 95% are singletons. The sequenced sample was peripheral blood. All receptors come from an older woman with active or convalescent COVID-19. Both conserved end residues are part of each CDR3. D genes are given only for firm matches. Expanded clones are given a class, and other clones once, few, many or no size at all.

D gene,clone size,CDR3 length,J gene,V gene,CDR3 protein,CDR3 DNA
TRBD2,.,18,TRBJ2-3,TRBV5-1,CASSLLTSGRIITDTQYF,TGCGCCAGCAGCTTGTTGACTAGCGGGAGAATCATAACAGATACGCAGTATTTT
TRBD1,.,15,TRBJ1-2,TRBV28,CASSSWDRGDYGYTF,TGTGCCAGCAGTTCTTGGGACAGGGGGGACTATGGCTACACCTTC
.,.,16,TRBJ1-6,TRBV18,CASSVTGPPTNSPLHF,TGTGCCAGCTCAGTCACAGGGCCACCCACTAATTCACCCCTCCACTTT
TRBD1,.,13,TRBJ1-1,TRBV2,CATQGQLNTEAFF,TGTGCCACTCAGGGACAGCTGAACACTGAAGCTTTCTTT
TRBD2,once,16,TRBJ2-5,TRBV4-2,CASSQEAAGGRETQYF,TGTGCCAGCAGCCAAGAGGCCGCGGGAGGGCGGGAGACCCAGTACTTC
.,.,16,TRBJ2-1,TRBV3-1/TRBV3-2,CASSPRGSGLNGEQFF,TGTGCCAGCAGCCCACGCGGTAGCGGACTAAACGGTGAGCAGTTCTTC
.,.,15,TRBJ1-4,TRBV7-8,CASSPNTATNEKLFF,TGTGCCAGCAGCCCAAACACCGCAACTAATGAAAAACTGTTTTTT
.,.,16,TRBJ1-1,TRBV19,CASIGRDKYMNTEAFF,TGTGCCAGTATAGGACGGGACAAATACATGAACACTGAAGCTTTCTTT
.,few,15,TRBJ2-2,TRBV9,CASSDQGGNTGELFF,TGTGCCAGCAGCGACCAGGGTGGGAACACCGGGGAGCTGTTTTTT
.,.,15,TRBJ2-2,TRBV10-3,CAIRPSGTNTGELFF,TGTGCCATCAGACCCAGCGGAACGAACACCGGGGAGCTGTTTTTT
.,.,16,TRBJ1-5,TRBV6-5,CASSYGLRGTNQPQHF,TGTGCCAGCAGTTACGGTTTAAGGGGGACCAATCAGCCCCAGCATTTT
.,.,13,TRBJ1-6,TRBV6-5,CASSYEGRSPLHF,TGTGCCAGCAGTTACGAGGGGAGGTCACCCCTCCACTTT